This T cell receptor (beta chain) was sequenced during a study of molecular identifiers for immune sequencing clone quantification. About the study: In replicates, RNA taken from 20,000 or 100,000 naive CD8 cells was divided five ways, and four portions underwent sequencing. Study results and limitations: Single-cell amounts of spiked Jurkat TCR RNA were reportedly detectable among over 750,000 naive cells. The share of molecules held by clones above 20 RNA copies was over 98% in effector cells and under 1% in naive cells.

The authors sorted naive CD8 T cells as CD8+CD4-CCR7+CD45RA+. A single record per CDR3 protein comes from TCRdb applying MiXCR to the PCR reads. The data hold a few hundred thousand distinct CDR3 sequences, with under 25% observed a single time. As concerns this clonotype: Its antigen is unidentified. With a much larger clone just one base away, this may be a read error.

There are 12 residues in the CDR3. Germline CDR1 reads GTSNPN; CDR2 reads SVGIG (reference sequence). V was trimmed by 0 bases and J by 6 bases, leaving 9 bases between them. The source of this sequence is a human donor in good health. Some libraries in this study had Jurkat cell RNA spiked in. This chain joins TRBV30 and TRBJ2-7; D uncertain. Source material: naive CD8+ T cells from blood, with Jurkat cell RNA spiked in. Documented subset: FACS-sorted CD8+CD4-CCR7+CD45RA+ naive T cells. The CDR3 DNA follows: TGTGCCTGGAGTGTATTGGGCTGCGAGCAGTACTTC. Translating it yields CAWSVLGCEQYF.